This T cell receptor beta chain came from a study of shared T cell receptors in the human thymus. Sequencing was performed with immunoSEQ multiplex PCR; in TCRdb, only in-frame clones are kept and a portion is missing. This table has 700,000 or so clones, 70% to 90% appearing once. The CDR3 totals 13 residues. Germline V gene sequence: CDR1 SQVTM, CDR2 ANQGSEA. J was trimmed by 9 bases and V by 0 bases; bases with no gene match: 7. The data were also submitted as part of a second study, on human thymus T cells. That study reports: Related research has reported that thymic repertoires overlap highly among unrelated individuals.

The TCR comes from a girl under two years old with a congenital heart defect. The V call is TRBV29-1, the J call TRBJ1-1; TRBD1 aligns across 7 bases. Specimen: thymocytes. In DNA, the CDR3 is TGCAGCGTTGAAGATCTCCCAGGGGGGAAAGCTTTCTTT. Its protein is CSVEDLPGGKAFF. The whole variable domain, remainder taken from reference TRBV29-1 and TRBJ1-1, is SAVISQKPSRDICQRGTSLTIQCQVDSQVTMMFWYRQQPGQSLTLIATANQGSEATYESGFVIDKFPISRPNLTFSTLTVSNMSPEDSSIYLCSVEDLPGGKAFFGQGTRLTVV.